The clone carrying this T cell receptor beta chain was recorded at least ten times. The CDR3 runs to 10 residues. Deletions cut 5 bases from V and 3 bases from J, with 2 bases between. The germline gives CDR1 MDHEN, CDR2 SYDVKM. This entry belongs to a study of patients and donors after allogeneic stem cell transplantation. MiXCR, applied by TCRdb to the RT-PCR reads, yields one record per CDR3 protein. This sample has about a million distinct CDR3 sequences, with about a sixth found just once. Sequencing was performed on blood, either unsorted or a sorted T cell fraction (not recorded which). This sequence originates from a human donor who was either an allogeneic HSCT recipient or a stem cell or donor lymphocyte infusion donor (not recorded which). It is not recorded whose cells these are; they may come from a transplant donor. J is TRBJ2-7 and V is TRBV28, with unresolved D. The CDR3 is CASSHYEQYF. CDR3 sequence (DNA): TGTGCCAGCAGTCACTACGAGCAGTACTTC.